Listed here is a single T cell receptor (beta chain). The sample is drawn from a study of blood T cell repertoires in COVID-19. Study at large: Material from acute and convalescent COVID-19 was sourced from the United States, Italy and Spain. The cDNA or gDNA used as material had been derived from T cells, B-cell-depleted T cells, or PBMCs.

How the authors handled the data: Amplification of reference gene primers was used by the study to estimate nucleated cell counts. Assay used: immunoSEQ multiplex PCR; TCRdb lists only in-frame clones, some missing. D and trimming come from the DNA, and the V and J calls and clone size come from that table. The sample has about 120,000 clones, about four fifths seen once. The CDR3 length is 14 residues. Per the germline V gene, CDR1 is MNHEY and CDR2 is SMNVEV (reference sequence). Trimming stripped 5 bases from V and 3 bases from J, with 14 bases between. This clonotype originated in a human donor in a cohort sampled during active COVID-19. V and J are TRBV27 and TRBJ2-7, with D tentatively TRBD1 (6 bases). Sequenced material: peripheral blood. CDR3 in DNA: TGTGCCAGCAGTCCAAGGCCGGGACACTACGAGCAGTACTTC. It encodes CASSPRPGHYEQYF.